The next 21 T cell receptor beta chains were all read from a single sample in a study of blood T cell repertoires in COVID-19. Data came from immunoSEQ multiplex PCR; TCRdb stores just in-frame clones and leaves some out. The data contain roughly 35,000 clones, approximately 84% of them singletons. The sequenced sample consisted of peripheral blood. These receptors all stem from a man aged 80 or over with active or convalescent COVID-19.

This clone was seen a few times. The chain carries TRBV4-1 and TRBJ2-5; 8 bases align to TRBD1. The CDR3 spans 14 residues. Trimming took 1 base from V and 7 from J; bases not matched to a gene: 5. Germline CDR1 reads MGHRA; CDR2 reads YSYEKL. CDR3 protein: CASSQAQGAGTQYF. The CDR3 region has the DNA TGCGCCAGCAGCCAAGCCCAGGGGGCCGGGACCCAGTACTTC.

The V call is TRBV5-5, the J call TRBJ2-7; D is possibly TRBD2 (5 bases). Trimming stripped 1 base from V and 5 bases from J, with 10 bases between. CDR3 length: 13 amino acids. CDR1 and CDR2 from the germline V gene are SGHKS and YYEKEE (reference sequence). This CDR3 is CASSLRGANEQYF. The CDR3 DNA is TGTGCCAGCAGCTTGCGGGGTGCTAACGAGCAGTACTTC.

The chain carries TRBV29-1 and TRBJ2-7, with D possibly matching TRBD2 (5 bases). CDR3 length: 8 amino acids. Per germline, CDR1 SQVTM and CDR2 ANQGSEA. Trimming removed 7 bases from V and 13 bases from J, with 11 bases in between. CDR3 bases: TGCAGCGCCGGAGAGGGTTACTTC. Its translation is CSAGEGYF.

V is TRBV5-1 and J is TRBJ2-3; 7 nucleotides line up with TRBD2. Germline trimming cut 4 bases from V and 4 bases from J; bases unmatched to any gene: 15. The CDR3 contains 17 residues. Germline CDR1 and CDR2: SGHRS and YFSETQ. CDR3 loop: CASSLSPGTIGADTQYF. The CDR3 nucleotides read TGCGCCAGCAGCCTCTCCCCCGGGACTATTGGTGCAGATACGCAGTATTTT.

J is TRBJ1-6 and V is TRBV18; TRBD1 matches 8 bases. The germline gives CDR1 KGHSH, CDR2 LQKENI. Unmatched junction bases numbered 4, after V lost 2 bases and J lost 7 bases. The CDR3 covers 15 residues. The CDR3 spells CASSPDRGRNSPLHF. The DNA of the CDR3 is TGTGCCAGCTCACCAGACAGGGGTCGAAATTCACCCCTCCACTTT.

V is TRBV7-2 and J is TRBJ2-2; 11 positions agree with TRBD2. Per germline, CDR1 SGHTA and CDR2 FQGNSA. V dropped 5 bases and J dropped 8; count of bases not matched to a gene: 10. The CDR3 is 16 amino acids. CDR3 sequence: CASSLGLAGGGGELFF. The CDR3 bases are TGTGCCAGCAGCCTAGGGCTAGCGGGAGGCGGTGGGGAGCTGTTTTTT.

The rearrangement links TRBV5-6 to TRBJ2-5; no definite D call. Germline V gene sequence: CDR1 SGHDT, CDR2 YYEEEE. Trimming took 2 bases from V and 5 from J, leaving 4 bases between them. The CDR3 has 11 residues. In nucleotides, the CDR3 is TGTGCCAGCAGCTTCCGGGAGACCCAGTACTTC. Protein sequence: CASSFRETQYF.

The chain combines TRBV7-3 with TRBJ2-2; D remains ambiguous. The CDR3 covers 13 residues. Germline assignment: CDR1 SGHTA and CDR2 FQGTGA. Deletions cut 0 bases from V and 4 bases from J, with 3 bases between. The CDR3 DNA reads TGTGCCAGCAGCTTAACAGCCACCGGGGAGCTGTTTTTT. Amino acids: CASSLTATGELFF.

The chain recombines TRBV28 with TRBJ2-7, with TRBD1 matching over 7 bases. The CDR3 spans 14 residues. With V trimmed by 2 bases and J by 6 bases, 7 bases remained unmatched. CDR1 is MDHEN, CDR2 SYDVKM, per germline. The CDR3 sequence is CASSLTPGQPEQYF. CDR3 DNA sequence: TGTGCCAGCAGTTTAACCCCGGGACAGCCCGAGCAGTACTTC.

Many counts were recorded for this clone. The chain links TRBV7-6 to TRBJ2-1, with 14 bases that match TRBD2. The ends lost 2 bases at V and 0 bases at J; junction bases unmatched: 6. The CDR3 runs 19 residues. CDR1 and CDR2 from the germline V gene are SGHVS and FNYEAQ. The CDR3 bases are TGTGCCAGCAGCTTAAAACCCGGGACTAGCGGGAGCTCCTACAATGAGCAGTTCTTC. It codes for CASSLKPGTSGSSYNEQFF.

This clone was seen only a few times. CDR3 DNA: TGTGCCAGTAGTATAGTGAGCGGGCCCCAGCATTTT. It is translated as CASSIVSGPQHF. This rearrangement joins TRBV19 to TRBJ1-5, with D unclear. Trimming shortened V by 1 base and J by 9 bases, and 7 bases separated the two germline ends. This CDR3 comprises 12 residues. Germline V CDR1 and CDR2: LNHDA, SQIVND (reference sequence). The full variable domain, completed using reference TRBV19 and TRBJ1-5, is DGGITQSPKYLFRKEGQNVTLSCEQNLNHDAMYWYRQDPGQGLRLIYYSQIVNDFQKGDIAEGYSVSREKKESFPLTVTSAQKNPTAFYLCASSIVSGPQHFGDGTRLSIL.

The chain is built from TRBV3-1 (or the pseudogene TRBV3-2) and TRBJ1-1, with 8 bases identical to TRBD1. The V and J ends lost 4 bases and 1 base, in that order; junction bases with no gene match: 5. The CDR3 totals 15 residues. From germline, CDR1 is LGHDT and CDR2 YNNKEL (reference sequence). This CDR3 reads CASSRPGTGNTEAFF. CDR3 nucleotide sequence: TGTGCCAGCAGCCGCCCCGGGACAGGGAACACTGAAGCTTTCTTT.

The chain uses TRBV5-4 and TRBJ2-3; TRBD2 matches 10 bases. V was pared by 10 bases and J by 4 bases, with 12 bases of the junction left unmatched. There are 15 residues in the CDR3. Germline values: CDR1 SGHNT, CDR2 YYREEE (reference sequence). In DNA form, the CDR3 reads TGTGCCGTTCGGACCGGGACTAGCGCCCCAGATACGCAGTATTTT. Translating it yields CAVRTGTSAPDTQYF. Full variable domain (outside the CDR3, taken from reference TRBV5-4 and TRBJ2-3): ETGVTQSPTHLIKTRGQQVTLRCSSQSGHNTVSWYQQALGQGPQFIFQYYREEENGRGNFPPRFSGLQFPNYSSELNVNALELDDSALYLCAVRTGTSAPDTQYFGPGTRLTVL.

This clone was picked up a small number of times. The rearrangement uses TRBV5-1 and TRBJ1-1; 7 bases match TRBD1. CDR1 and CDR2 (germline): SGHRS, YFSETQ. The CDR3 covers 15 residues. Trimming cost V 2 bases and J 5 bases; bases outside gene matches: 9. For the CDR3, the DNA is TGCGCCAGCAGCTTTAGAGGGGGCGATTCAACTGAAGCTTTCTTT. It encodes CASSFRGGDSTEAFF.

V is TRBV20-1 and J is TRBJ2-1; the D is unclear. This CDR3 has 11 amino acids. Germline V gene lookup returns CDR1 DFQATT and CDR2 SNEGSKA (reference sequence). Trimming removed 2 bases from V and 6 bases from J, with 5 bases in between. The CDR3 DNA follows: TGCAGTGCTAGACGTAGCAATGAGCAGTTCTTC. It encodes CSARRSNEQFF.

This CDR3 reads CASKGGALTDTQYF. The CDR3 coding sequence is TGCGCCAGCAAGGGGGGGGCCCTCACAGATACGCAGTATTTT. The J gene is TRBJ2-3, the V gene TRBV5-1; the D gene is possibly TRBD2 (7 bases). This CDR3 contains 14 residues. V was trimmed by 6 bases and J by 2 bases, leaving 13 bases between them. Germline V gene data show CDR1 as SGHRS and CDR2 as YFSETQ.

By proportion, this clone is medium-sized (0.01 to 0.1%). The rearrangement links TRBV19 to TRBJ1-1, with 11 nucleotides matching TRBD1. The length of the CDR3 is 17 residues. Germline V gene lookup returns CDR1 LNHDA and CDR2 SQIVND (reference sequence). V lost 5 bases, J lost 1 base, and 9 bases stayed unmatched. DNA for the CDR3: TGTGCCAGTAGTTATACAGGACAGGGGGCCCGGAACACTGAAGCTTTCTTT. The encoded protein is CASSYTGQGARNTEAFF.

This chain links TRBV7-8 with TRBJ1-2; a weak D match, TRBD1 (6 bases). The CDR3 has 14 residues. V gave up 5 bases and J gave up 1 base, with 11 bases separating them. From germline, CDR1 is SGHVS and CDR2 FQNEAQ. Here the CDR3 reads CASSERQVNYGYTF. The DNA for the CDR3 is TGTGCCAGCAGCGAAAGACAGGTTAACTATGGCTACACCTTC.

V and J are TRBV7-9 and TRBJ2-1; D is possibly TRBD1 (5 bases). The ends were cut back, 2 bases at V and 7 bases at J, with 9 bases in the middle. This CDR3 has 13 residues. Germline CDR1 SEHNR, CDR2 FQNEAQ (reference sequence). CDR3 DNA: TGTGCCAGCAGCTTAACAGGAGAAAATGAGCAGTTCTTC. This gives the protein CASSLTGENEQFF.

J is TRBJ1-6 and V is TRBV3-1 (or the pseudogene TRBV3-2), with TRBD1 as a possible D gene (5 bases). The CDR3 is made up of 14 amino acids. V lost 2 bases, J lost 9 bases, and 11 bases lay in between. Germline CDR1 and CDR2: LGHDT and YNNKEL (reference sequence). CDR3 protein: CASSQTYRISPLHF. In DNA form, the CDR3 reads TGTGCCAGCAGCCAAACTTACAGGATTTCACCCCTCCACTTT.

V and J are TRBV24-1 and TRBJ2-1; 12 bases agree with TRBD2. With V trimmed by 2 bases and J by 7 bases, 5 bases remained unmatched. The CDR3 covers 16 residues. Germline CDR1 is KGHDR and CDR2 is SFDVKD. For the CDR3, the DNA is TGTGCCACCAGTGATTCGACTAGCGGGAGTGAGAATGAGCAGTTCTTC. Translation: CATSDSTSGSENEQFF.